This TCR beta chain came from a study of OX40 agonist ivuxolimab in advanced cancers. Overall study: Administration of intravenous ivuxolimab to patients occurred every 2 weeks at 0.01 to 10 mg/kg. With a range of roughly 20 to 80, age averaged 60 years, and 75% to 90% were male. Overall study findings and caveats: Among the lowest peripheral clonal expansion occurred in 0.1-3.0 mg/kg partial responders. Fewer expanded clones were found on average in CD4+ than in CD8+ T cells.

Only in-frame clones appear in the TCRdb table, and some are missing; sequencing was by immunoSEQ multiplex PCR. The sample carries under 85,000 clones, roughly 85% recorded once. Worth noting for this clone: The antigen is undetermined.

V was shortened by 5 bases and J by 2 bases, with 10 bases between the two germline ends. Germline lookup yields CDR1 SGHNT and CDR2 YENEEA. The CDR3 runs to 13 residues. The source material was CD4+ or CD8+ T cells sorted from blood, sampled in a trial of the OX40 agonist ivuxolimab. The chain employs TRBV11-3 and TRBJ2-7; unclear D gene. The TCR sequence derives from an adult with an advanced solid tumor such as melanoma, head and neck, liver or kidney cancer. The CDR3 here is CASSPRSTYEQYF. The CDR3 bases are TGTGCCAGCAGCCCCAGGTCTACCTACGAGCAGTACTTC.